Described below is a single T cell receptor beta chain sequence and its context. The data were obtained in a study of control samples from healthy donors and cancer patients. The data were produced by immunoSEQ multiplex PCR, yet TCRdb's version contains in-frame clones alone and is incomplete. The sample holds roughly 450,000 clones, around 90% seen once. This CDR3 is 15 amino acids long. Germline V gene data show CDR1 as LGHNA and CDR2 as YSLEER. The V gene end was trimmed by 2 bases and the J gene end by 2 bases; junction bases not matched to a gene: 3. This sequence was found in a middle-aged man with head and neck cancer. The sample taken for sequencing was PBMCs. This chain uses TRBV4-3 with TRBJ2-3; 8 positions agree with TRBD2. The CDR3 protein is CASSQQAGDTDTQYF. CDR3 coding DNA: TGCGCCAGCAGCCAACAAGCGGGGGACACAGATACGCAGTATTTT.